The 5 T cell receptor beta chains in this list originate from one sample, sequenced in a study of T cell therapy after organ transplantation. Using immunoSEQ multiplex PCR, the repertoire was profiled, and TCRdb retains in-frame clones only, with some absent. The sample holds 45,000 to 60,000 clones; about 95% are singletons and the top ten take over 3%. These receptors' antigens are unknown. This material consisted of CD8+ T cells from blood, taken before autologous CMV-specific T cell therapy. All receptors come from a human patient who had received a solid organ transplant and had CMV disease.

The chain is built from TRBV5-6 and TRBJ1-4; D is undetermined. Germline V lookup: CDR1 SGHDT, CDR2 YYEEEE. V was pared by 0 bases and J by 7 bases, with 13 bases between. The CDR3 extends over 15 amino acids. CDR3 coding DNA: TGTGCCAGCAGCTTGGGTTCGCGGGTCGGTGAAAAACTGTTTTTT. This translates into CASSLGSRVGEKLFF.

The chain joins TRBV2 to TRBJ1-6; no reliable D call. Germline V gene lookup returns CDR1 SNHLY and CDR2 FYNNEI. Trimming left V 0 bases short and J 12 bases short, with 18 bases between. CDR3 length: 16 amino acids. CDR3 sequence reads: CASSEALKNPYQPLHF. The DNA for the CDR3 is TGTGCCAGCAGTGAAGCCCTTAAAAACCCCTACCAACCCCTCCACTTT.

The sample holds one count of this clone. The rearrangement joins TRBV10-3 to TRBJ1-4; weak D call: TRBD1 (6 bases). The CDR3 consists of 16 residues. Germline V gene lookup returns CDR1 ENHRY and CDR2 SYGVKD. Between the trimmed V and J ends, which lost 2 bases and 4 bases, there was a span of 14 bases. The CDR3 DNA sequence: TGTGCCATCAGTGAGGGGAACAGGGCACTTAATGAAAAACTGTTTTTT. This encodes CAISEGNRALNEKLFF.

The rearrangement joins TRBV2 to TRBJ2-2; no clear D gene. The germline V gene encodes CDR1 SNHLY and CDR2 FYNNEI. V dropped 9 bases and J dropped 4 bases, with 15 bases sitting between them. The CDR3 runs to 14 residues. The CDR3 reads CARTRGHGTGELFF. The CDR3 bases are TGTGCCAGAACTCGAGGTCATGGCACCGGGGAGCTGTTTTTT. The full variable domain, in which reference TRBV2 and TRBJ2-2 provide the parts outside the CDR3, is EPEVTQTPSHQVTQMGQEVILRCVPISNHLYFYWYRQILGQKVEFLVSFYNNEISEKSEIFDDQFSVERPDGSNFTLKIRSTKLEDSAMYFCARTRGHGTGELFFGEGSRLTVL.

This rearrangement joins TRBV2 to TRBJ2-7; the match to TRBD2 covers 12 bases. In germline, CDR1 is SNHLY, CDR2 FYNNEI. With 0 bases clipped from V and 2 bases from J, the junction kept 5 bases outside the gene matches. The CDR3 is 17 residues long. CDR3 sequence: CASSEAASGRAPYEQYF. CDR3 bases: TGTGCCAGCAGTGAAGCGGCTAGCGGGAGGGCCCCCTACGAGCAGTACTTC.